Given below is one T cell receptor beta chain in context. Its antigen is currently not known. No much larger clonotype is one base removed from it; base qualities were not supplied. Cut back by 1 base and 0 bases, the V and J ends lie 13 bases apart. From its cysteine to its phenylalanine, the CDR3 spans 16 amino acids. Kept here is only the CDR3 DNA, which spans 48 bases and is read in frame from base 1. Looking up the germline V gene (reference sequence) yields CDR1 SGHKS and CDR2 YYEKEE. Separate from the roughly 660-subject first cohort, the validation cohort of about 130 subjects was the group to which the donors belonged. The library was made by the immunoSEQ multiplex PCR assay. The original pipeline was this. A statistical classification framework was built to diagnose cytomegalovirus status from the catalog of TCR beta chain sequences. TCRdb took over this immuneACCESS table, retaining in-frame rearrangements with V and J assigned. Such tables are incomplete; in checked studies, under half of the missing clones stem from an unresolved V gene, and the remainder is unexplained. V and J calls and clone size are those listed in that table; D and trimming were worked out from the DNA. Within this sample are roughly 200,000 clones, with around nine tenths of them counted one time only. The ten largest account for more than 5.5% of the sample.

The sample is drawn from a study of cytomegalovirus exposure and HLA in healthy donors (dated by TCRdb to between 2016 and 2019). Turning to the overall study: The 666 repertoires of the first cohort and the 110 or so validation repertoires were produced on the same platform, according to a later analysis. To predict cytomegalovirus infection status, the study brought together high-throughput TCR immunosequencing, statistical association of individual TCRs with disease status, and machine learning. Besides the first cohort of 550 to 750 subjects, a separate validation cohort made up of around 120 different subjects was used. The aim of the study was to test whether cataloging public T cell receptors could identify signatures of past pathogen exposure. Broad study findings and their caveats: The validation cohort had no HLA typing available for a later analysis, so co-occurrence within that cohort was assessed over all 120 or so repertoires. Subsequent analysis determined that TCRs grouped into clusters in the first cohort also showed a tendency toward co-occurrence across the 120 validation repertoires, and 90% to 95% of cluster scores exceeded 0. A few of the identified cytomegalovirus-associated TCR beta chains were confirmed in vitro to be specific for cytomegalovirus antigens. In both the original and validation cohorts, the classifier was reported to diagnose cytomegalovirus status with high specificity and sensitivity. According to the authors, the approach could potentially be generalized to other disease states and immunological phenotypes. Across donors, most TCR sequences were observed very rarely, whereas some public TCRs were present in many individuals. The study listed around 160 TCR beta chains as associated with cytomegalovirus.

The chain employs TRBV5-5 and TRBJ1-1, with TRBD1 tentatively as D gene (5 bases match). This sequence originates from a man younger than 45 in good health and CMV-seropositive. The source material was PBMCs. The CDR3 reads CASSLRDSPMNTEAFF. The DNA sequence is TGTGCCAGCAGCTTGCGTGACAGCCCTATGAACACTGAAGCTTTCTTT.